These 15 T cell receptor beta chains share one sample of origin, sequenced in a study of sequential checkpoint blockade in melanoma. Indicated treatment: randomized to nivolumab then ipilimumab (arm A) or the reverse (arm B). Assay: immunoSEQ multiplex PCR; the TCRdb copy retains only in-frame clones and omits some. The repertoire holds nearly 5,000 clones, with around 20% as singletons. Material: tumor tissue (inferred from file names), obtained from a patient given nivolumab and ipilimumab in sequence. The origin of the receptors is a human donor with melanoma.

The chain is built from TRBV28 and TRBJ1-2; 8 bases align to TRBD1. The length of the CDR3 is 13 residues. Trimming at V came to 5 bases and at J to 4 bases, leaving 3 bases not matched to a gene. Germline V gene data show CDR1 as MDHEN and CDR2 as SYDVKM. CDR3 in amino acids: CASSPDRGYGYTF. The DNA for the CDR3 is TGTGCCAGCAGTCCAGACAGGGGCTATGGCTACACCTTC.

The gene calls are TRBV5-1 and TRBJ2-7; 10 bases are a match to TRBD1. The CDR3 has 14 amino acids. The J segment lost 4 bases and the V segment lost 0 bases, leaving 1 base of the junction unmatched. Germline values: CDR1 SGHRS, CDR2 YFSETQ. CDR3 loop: CASSLGGQGYEQYF. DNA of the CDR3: TGCGCCAGCAGCTTGGGGGGACAGGGGTACGAGCAGTACTTC.

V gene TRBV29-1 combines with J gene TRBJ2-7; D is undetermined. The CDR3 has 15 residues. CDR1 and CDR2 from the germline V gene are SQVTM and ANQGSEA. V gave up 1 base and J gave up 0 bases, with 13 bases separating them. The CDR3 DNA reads TGCAGCGTTGAAGTTTTGCGGAAAAGCTCCTACGAGCAGTACTTC. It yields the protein CSVEVLRKSSYEQYF.

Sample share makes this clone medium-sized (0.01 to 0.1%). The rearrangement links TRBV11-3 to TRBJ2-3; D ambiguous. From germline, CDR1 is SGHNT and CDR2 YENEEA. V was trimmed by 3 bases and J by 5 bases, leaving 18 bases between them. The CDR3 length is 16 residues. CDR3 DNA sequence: TGTGCCAGCAGCTTGATAACACTTGTAGAGGAAGATACGCAGTATTTT. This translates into CASSLITLVEEDTQYF.

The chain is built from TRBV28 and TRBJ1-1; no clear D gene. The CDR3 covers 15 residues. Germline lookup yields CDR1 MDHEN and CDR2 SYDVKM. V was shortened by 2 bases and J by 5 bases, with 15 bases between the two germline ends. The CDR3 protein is CASSLTGPSGTEAFF. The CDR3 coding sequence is TGTGCCAGCAGTTTAACGGGCCCCTCCGGGACTGAAGCTTTCTTT.

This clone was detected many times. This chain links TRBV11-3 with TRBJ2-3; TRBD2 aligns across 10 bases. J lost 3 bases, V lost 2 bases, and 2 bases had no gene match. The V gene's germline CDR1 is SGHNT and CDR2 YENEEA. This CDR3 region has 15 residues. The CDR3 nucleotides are TGTGCCAGCAGCTTACTAGCGGGAGTAACAGATACGCAGTATTTT. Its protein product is CASSLLAGVTDTQYF.

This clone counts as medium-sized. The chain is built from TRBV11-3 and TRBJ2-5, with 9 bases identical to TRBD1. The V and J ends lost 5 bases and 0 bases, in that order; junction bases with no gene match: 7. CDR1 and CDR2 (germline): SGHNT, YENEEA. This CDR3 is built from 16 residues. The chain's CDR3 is CASSGRQGVDQETQYF. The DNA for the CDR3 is TGTGCCAGCAGCGGAAGACAGGGGGTAGACCAAGAGACCCAGTACTTC.

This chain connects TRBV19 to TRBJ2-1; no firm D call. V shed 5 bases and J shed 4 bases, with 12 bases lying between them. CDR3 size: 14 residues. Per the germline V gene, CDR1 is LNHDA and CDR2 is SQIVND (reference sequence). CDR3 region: CASSGVELYNEQFF. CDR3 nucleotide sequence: TGTGCCAGTAGTGGCGTGGAGCTGTACAATGAGCAGTTCTTC.

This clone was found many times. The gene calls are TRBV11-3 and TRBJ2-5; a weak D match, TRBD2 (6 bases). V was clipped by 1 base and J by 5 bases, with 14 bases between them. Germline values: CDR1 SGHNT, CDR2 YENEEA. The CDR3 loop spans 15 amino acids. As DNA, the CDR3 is TGTGCCAGCAGCTTAGGACTAGTGGGTGGCGAGACCCAGTACTTC. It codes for CASSLGLVGGETQYF.

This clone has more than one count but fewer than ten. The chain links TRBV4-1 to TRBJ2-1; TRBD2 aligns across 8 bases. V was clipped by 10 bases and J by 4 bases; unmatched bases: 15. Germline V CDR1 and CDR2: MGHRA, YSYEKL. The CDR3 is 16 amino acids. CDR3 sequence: CATSGLGTSIYNEQFF. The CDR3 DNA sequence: TGCGCCACGTCAGGACTCGGGACTAGTATTTACAATGAGCAGTTCTTC.

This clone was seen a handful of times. The CDR3 bases are TGTGCCAGTAGTATGGGGCAGGGCTACGAGCAGTACTTC. Protein sequence: CASSMGQGYEQYF. The genes are TRBV19 and TRBJ2-7; D might be TRBD1 (5 bases). Trimming pared 3 bases from V and 3 bases from J, leaving 9 bases between. The CDR3 covers 13 residues. Looked up from germline, CDR1 is LNHDA and CDR2 is SQIVND (reference sequence). The whole variable domain, remainder taken from reference TRBV19 and TRBJ2-7, is DGGITQSPKYLFRKEGQNVTLSCEQNLNHDAMYWYRQDPGQGLRLIYYSQIVNDFQKGDIAEGYSVSREKKESFPLTVTSAQKNPTAFYLCASSMGQGYEQYFGPGTRLTVT.

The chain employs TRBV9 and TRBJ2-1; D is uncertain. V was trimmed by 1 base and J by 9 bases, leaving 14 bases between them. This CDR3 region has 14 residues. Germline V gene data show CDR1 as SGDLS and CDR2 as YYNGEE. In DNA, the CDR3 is TGTGCCAGCAGCGTATCCCCCCAGTCCGTTGAGCAGTTCTTC. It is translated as CASSVSPQSVEQFF.

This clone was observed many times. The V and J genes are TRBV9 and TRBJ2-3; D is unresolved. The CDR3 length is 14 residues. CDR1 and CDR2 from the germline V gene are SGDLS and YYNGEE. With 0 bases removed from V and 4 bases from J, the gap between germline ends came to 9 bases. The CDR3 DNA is TGTGCCAGCAGCGTAGCGGTGGGATCAGATACGCAGTATTTT. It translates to CASSVAVGSDTQYF.

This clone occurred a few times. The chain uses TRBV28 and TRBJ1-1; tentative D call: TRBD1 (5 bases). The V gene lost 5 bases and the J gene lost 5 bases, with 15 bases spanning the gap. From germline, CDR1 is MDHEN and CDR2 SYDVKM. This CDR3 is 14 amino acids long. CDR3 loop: CASSLGPSRTEAFF. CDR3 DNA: TGTGCCAGCAGTCTGGGGCCCTCTCGGACTGAAGCTTTCTTT.

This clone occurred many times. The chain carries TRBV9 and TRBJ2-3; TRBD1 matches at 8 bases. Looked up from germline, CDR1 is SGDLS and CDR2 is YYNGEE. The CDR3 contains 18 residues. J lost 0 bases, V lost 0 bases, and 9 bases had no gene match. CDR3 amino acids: CASSVAPQTGASTDTQYF. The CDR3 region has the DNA TGTGCCAGCAGCGTAGCCCCCCAGACAGGGGCCAGCACAGATACGCAGTATTTT. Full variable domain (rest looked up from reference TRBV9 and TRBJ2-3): DSGVTQTPKHLITATGQRVTLRCSPRSGDLSVYWYQQSLDQGLQFLIQYYNGEERAKGNILERFSAQQFPDLHSELNLSSLELGDSALYFCASSVAPQTGASTDTQYFGPGTRLTVL.